The rows below give T cell receptor beta chains drawn from one sample of a study of blood T cell repertoires in COVID-19. Sequencing was performed with immunoSEQ multiplex PCR; in TCRdb, only in-frame clones are kept and a portion is missing. The sample yields around 200,000 clones, about 86% seen once. Sequencing was performed on peripheral blood. The receptors here all came from a man aged 45-60 years with active or convalescent COVID-19. Both conserved end residues are part of each CDR3. D genes are given only for firm matches. Size is omitted from some rows. Given values are once, few, many or a class for expanded clones.

d_gene: .; v_gene: TRBV13; abundance: .; j_gene: TRBJ1-2; len: 14; CDR3nt: TGTGCCAGCAGCTGGACGAAAGGGGGCTATGGCTACACCTTC; CDR3aa: CASSWTKGGYGYTF
d_gene: TRBD1; v_gene: TRBV11-2; abundance: once; j_gene: TRBJ1-3; len: 15; CDR3nt: TGTGCCAGCAGCAACCCGGGACAGGGGGCGAACACCATATATTTT; CDR3aa: CASSNPGQGANTIYF
d_gene: .; v_gene: TRBV6-1; abundance: once; j_gene: TRBJ2-1; len: 15; CDR3nt: TGTGCCAGCAGTGAAGCGCGAAAGCCTTACAATGAGCAGTTCTTC; CDR3aa: CASSEARKPYNEQFF
d_gene: .; v_gene: TRBV20-1; abundance: .; j_gene: TRBJ1-1; len: 11; CDR3nt: TGCAGTGCTAGGGGGGGCACTGAAGCTTTCTTT; CDR3aa: CSARGGTEAFF
d_gene: .; v_gene: TRBV30; abundance: .; j_gene: TRBJ1-5; len: 13; CDR3nt: TGTGCCTGGAACGCAGGGGTCAATCAGCCCCAGCATTTT; CDR3aa: CAWNAGVNQPQHF
d_gene: TRBD1; v_gene: TRBV28; abundance: .; j_gene: TRBJ1-5; len: 19; CDR3nt: TGTGCCAGCAGTTTACTTGGGACAGGGGGCGGTATGGTCAATCAGCCCCAGCATTTT; CDR3aa: CASSLLGTGGGMVNQPQHF
d_gene: .; v_gene: TRBV9; abundance: .; j_gene: TRBJ1-1; len: 16; CDR3nt: TGTGCCAGCAGCGTAGTGGGGGCCATGATGAACACTGAAGCTTTCTTT; CDR3aa: CASSVVGAMMNTEAFF
d_gene: .; v_gene: TRBV24-1; abundance: .; j_gene: TRBJ1-2; len: 16; CDR3nt: TGTGCCACCAGTGGATTATTAGAGACGGGGAACTATGGCTACACCTTC; CDR3aa: CATSGLLETGNYGYTF
d_gene: .; v_gene: TRBV30; abundance: .; j_gene: TRBJ1-5; len: 17; CDR3nt: TGTGCCTGGAGTGCAGCAAGGGACACATATAGCAATCAGCCCCAGCATTTT; CDR3aa: CAWSAARDTYSNQPQHF
d_gene: .; v_gene: TRBV9; abundance: .; j_gene: TRBJ1-1; len: 15; CDR3nt: TGTGCCAGCAGCGTAGAGGGGCGGAGGAACACTGAAGCTTTCTTT; CDR3aa: CASSVEGRRNTEAFF
d_gene: TRBD1; v_gene: TRBV10-3; abundance: .; j_gene: TRBJ2-7; len: 17; CDR3nt: TGTGCCATCAGTGAGTTCGGTACAGGGGCCTCAACCTACGAGCAGTACTTC; CDR3aa: CAISEFGTGASTYEQYF
d_gene: TRBD1; v_gene: TRBV5-1; abundance: .; j_gene: TRBJ2-6; len: 17; CDR3nt: TGCGCCAGCAGCTCTTGGGACAGGGTCCCTGGGGCCAACGTCCTGACTTTC; CDR3aa: CASSSWDRVPGANVLTF
d_gene: TRBD1; v_gene: TRBV7-9; abundance: .; j_gene: TRBJ1-2; len: 16; CDR3nt: TGTGCCAGCAGCTTAGCCGACAGGGTCCCCAACTATGGCTACACCTTC; CDR3aa: CASSLADRVPNYGYTF
d_gene: .; v_gene: TRBV30; abundance: .; j_gene: TRBJ2-6; len: 16; CDR3nt: TGTGCCTGGAGTGCGGACATTCCCTCTGGGGCCAACGTCCTGACTTTC; CDR3aa: CAWSADIPSGANVLTF
d_gene: .; v_gene: TRBV6-2/TRBV6-3; abundance: .; j_gene: TRBJ1-5; len: 16; CDR3nt: TGTGCCAGCAGTTCCCGCCGAACAGGGTACAATCAGCCCCAGCATTTT; CDR3aa: CASSSRRTGYNQPQHF
d_gene: .; v_gene: TRBV10-1; abundance: .; j_gene: TRBJ1-5; len: 20; CDR3nt: TGCGCCAGCAGTGAAGGAGTCGGACAGCACATCCTTACTGTCAGTCAGCCCCAGCATTTT; CDR3aa: CASSEGVGQHILTVSQPQHF
d_gene: TRBD1; v_gene: TRBV29-1; abundance: once; j_gene: TRBJ1-1; len: 13; CDR3nt: TGCAGCGTCGACAGGGGGGGTAGCACTGAAGCTTTCTTT; CDR3aa: CSVDRGGSTEAFF
d_gene: TRBD1; v_gene: TRBV30; abundance: .; j_gene: TRBJ1-2; len: 14; CDR3nt: TGTGCCTGGAGTGTTACAGGGGGCGGCTATGGCTACACCTTC; CDR3aa: CAWSVTGGGYGYTF
d_gene: .; v_gene: TRBV5-4; abundance: .; j_gene: TRBJ1-2; len: 15; CDR3nt: TGTGCCAGCAGCCCCGAGGGCGTGCGTAACTATGGCTACACCTTC; CDR3aa: CASSPEGVRNYGYTF
d_gene: TRBD1; v_gene: TRBV30; abundance: few; j_gene: TRBJ1-1; len: 12; CDR3nt: TGTGCCTGGAGGATGGGACAGGGGAAAGCTTTCTTT; CDR3aa: CAWRMGQGKAFF
d_gene: TRBD2; v_gene: TRBV6-2/TRBV6-3; abundance: .; j_gene: TRBJ2-1; len: 17; CDR3nt: TGTGCCAGCAGCAGGTTCGGGGGGGCTCGAACGGACAATGAGCAGTTCTTC; CDR3aa: CASSRFGGARTDNEQFF
d_gene: .; v_gene: TRBV28; abundance: .; j_gene: TRBJ2-5; len: 17; CDR3nt: TGTGCCAGCAGCCCCAGACGGTGGGGAGGAATTCTAGAGACCCAGTACTTC; CDR3aa: CASSPRRWGGILETQYF
d_gene: .; v_gene: TRBV2; abundance: .; j_gene: TRBJ1-6; len: 13; CDR3nt: TGTGCCAGCAGTGTCAGGCCTAATTCACCCCTCCACTTT; CDR3aa: CASSVRPNSPLHF
d_gene: TRBD2; v_gene: TRBV5-1; abundance: .; j_gene: TRBJ2-5; len: 15; CDR3nt: TGCGCCAGCAGCTTGGGGCGGGGGGGCCAGAAGACCCAGTACTTC; CDR3aa: CASSLGRGGQKTQYF
d_gene: .; v_gene: TRBV12-3/TRBV12-4; abundance: .; j_gene: TRBJ2-7; len: 12; CDR3nt: TGTGCCAGCAGTTTGTCTACCTACGAGCAGTACTTC; CDR3aa: CASSLSTYEQYF
d_gene: .; v_gene: TRBV7-2; abundance: .; j_gene: TRBJ2-1; len: 13; CDR3nt: TGTGCCAGCAGCTTAGCGCACAAGAATGAGCAGTTCTTC; CDR3aa: CASSLAHKNEQFF
d_gene: .; v_gene: TRBV14; abundance: once; j_gene: TRBJ1-1; len: 15; CDR3nt: TGTGCCAGCAGCCAAGTTCCCGGGGGTGGGACTGAAGCTTTCTTT; CDR3aa: CASSQVPGGGTEAFF
d_gene: .; v_gene: TRBV29-1; abundance: .; j_gene: TRBJ1-2; len: 14; CDR3nt: TGCAGCGTTGATGCCGGGGCCGGGGGCTATGGCTACACCTTC; CDR3aa: CSVDAGAGGYGYTF
d_gene: .; v_gene: TRBV27; abundance: .; j_gene: TRBJ2-1; len: 13; CDR3nt: TGTGCCAGCAGTTTGCGGGTTTCCATCGAGCAGTTCTTC; CDR3aa: CASSLRVSIEQFF
d_gene: TRBD1; v_gene: TRBV3-1/TRBV3-2; abundance: .; j_gene: TRBJ2-7; len: 14; CDR3nt: TGTGCCAGCAGCTTAAGACAGGGCCGGATCGAGCAGTACTTC; CDR3aa: CASSLRQGRIEQYF
d_gene: TRBD1; v_gene: TRBV10-3; abundance: .; j_gene: TRBJ2-7; len: 15; CDR3nt: TGTGCCATCGCCAGCGCCGGGACAGGGGATGGGGAGCAGTACTTC; CDR3aa: CAIASAGTGDGEQYF
d_gene: TRBD2; v_gene: TRBV3-1/TRBV3-2; abundance: .; j_gene: TRBJ2-3; len: 15; CDR3nt: TGTGCCAGCAGCCTACTAGCGGGGGGCACAGATACGCAGTATTTT; CDR3aa: CASSLLAGGTDTQYF
d_gene: .; v_gene: TRBV7-8; abundance: .; j_gene: TRBJ2-2; len: 15; CDR3nt: TGTGCCAGCAGCTTAACCCCAGGGTGGGGCGGGGAGCTGTTTTTT; CDR3aa: CASSLTPGWGGELFF
d_gene: .; v_gene: TRBV6-1; abundance: .; j_gene: TRBJ1-2; len: 11; CDR3nt: TGTGCCAGCAGTGAGTGGTCGAGGGACACCTTC; CDR3aa: CASSEWSRDTF
d_gene: .; v_gene: TRBV4-2; abundance: .; j_gene: TRBJ1-5; len: 17; CDR3nt: TGTGCCAGCAGCCAAGCCAAATCGACCGGGGGAAATCAGCCCCAGCATTTT; CDR3aa: CASSQAKSTGGNQPQHF
d_gene: .; v_gene: TRBV9; abundance: once; j_gene: TRBJ2-3; len: 14; CDR3nt: TGTGCCAGCAGCTCGAGGCGGGCCAGGGATACGCAGTATTTT; CDR3aa: CASSSRRARDTQYF
d_gene: .; v_gene: TRBV28; abundance: many; j_gene: TRBJ2-3; len: 12; CDR3nt: TGTGCCAGCAGTTTAGGGAGAAATACGCAGTATTTT; CDR3aa: CASSLGRNTQYF
d_gene: .; v_gene: TRBV5-6; abundance: .; j_gene: TRBJ2-1; len: 13; CDR3nt: TGTGCCAGCCTACTGTCGGGTCCCAATGAGCAGTTCTTC; CDR3aa: CASLLSGPNEQFF
d_gene: TRBD1; v_gene: TRBV30; abundance: .; j_gene: TRBJ2-3; len: 10; CDR3nt: TGTGCCTTAGGCCGGGACAGGCAAGATTTT; CDR3aa: CALGRDRQDF
d_gene: TRBD1; v_gene: TRBV6-2/TRBV6-3; abundance: .; j_gene: TRBJ2-7; len: 14; CDR3nt: TGTGCCAGCAGTTACAGACAGGGGGCCTACGAGCAGTACTTC; CDR3aa: CASSYRQGAYEQYF
d_gene: .; v_gene: TRBV24-1; abundance: .; j_gene: TRBJ1-5; len: 15; CDR3nt: TGTGCCACCAGTGACCCTACGCGGGGCAATCAGCCCCAGCATTTT; CDR3aa: CATSDPTRGNQPQHF
d_gene: TRBD1; v_gene: TRBV5-4; abundance: .; j_gene: TRBJ1-3; len: 15; CDR3nt: TGTGCCAGCAGTCCGGGACAGGGGGCTGGAAACACCATATATTTT; CDR3aa: CASSPGQGAGNTIYF
d_gene: TRBD1; v_gene: TRBV7-2; abundance: .; j_gene: TRBJ2-3; len: 16; CDR3nt: TGTGCCAGCAGTTTAGCAAGGGGGCAGGGTTCAGATACGCAGTATTTT; CDR3aa: CASSLARGQGSDTQYF
d_gene: TRBD1; v_gene: TRBV24-1; abundance: .; j_gene: TRBJ1-1; len: 13; CDR3nt: TGTGCCACCCCGGCCAGGGGGTACACTGAAGCTTTCTTT; CDR3aa: CATPARGYTEAFF
d_gene: .; v_gene: TRBV6-6; abundance: .; j_gene: TRBJ1-5; len: 16; CDR3nt: TGTGCCAGCAGTTACTCCGAGCCACGCTTCAATCAGCCCCAGCATTTT; CDR3aa: CASSYSEPRFNQPQHF
d_gene: .; v_gene: TRBV5-1; abundance: .; j_gene: TRBJ1-6; len: 14; CDR3nt: TGCGCCAGCAGCTCCGACATTAATAATTCACCCCTCCACTTT; CDR3aa: CASSSDINNSPLHF
d_gene: TRBD2; v_gene: TRBV7-6; abundance: .; j_gene: TRBJ2-3; len: 16; CDR3nt: TGTGCCAGCAGCCCCCTCGCGCGGGGGGACACAGATACGCAGTATTTT; CDR3aa: CASSPLARGDTDTQYF